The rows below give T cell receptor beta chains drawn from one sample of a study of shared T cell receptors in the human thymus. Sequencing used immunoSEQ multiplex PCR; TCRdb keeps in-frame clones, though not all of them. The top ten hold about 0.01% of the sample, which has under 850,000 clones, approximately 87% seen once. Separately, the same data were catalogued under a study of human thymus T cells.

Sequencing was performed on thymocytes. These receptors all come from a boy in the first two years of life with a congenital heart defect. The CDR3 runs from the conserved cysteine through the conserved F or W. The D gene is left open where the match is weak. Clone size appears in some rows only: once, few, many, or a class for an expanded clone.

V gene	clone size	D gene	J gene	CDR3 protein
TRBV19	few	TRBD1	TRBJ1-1	CASSLTGVRTEAFF
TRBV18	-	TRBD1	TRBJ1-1	CASSPRTGGMAFF
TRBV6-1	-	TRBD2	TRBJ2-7	CASSGGTSGRGEQYF
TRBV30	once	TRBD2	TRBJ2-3	CAWSVRTSGSTDTQYF
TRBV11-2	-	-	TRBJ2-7	CASSSARGPHEQYF
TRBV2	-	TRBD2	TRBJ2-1	CASIGRESYNEQFF
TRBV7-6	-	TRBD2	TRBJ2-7	CASSFLAGLSYEQYF
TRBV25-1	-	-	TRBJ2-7	CASSEFPPSKRTGHEQYF
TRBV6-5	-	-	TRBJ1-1	CASSGQGYMNTEAFF
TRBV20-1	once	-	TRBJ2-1	CSVGDEQFF
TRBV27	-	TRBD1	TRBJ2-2	CASRQRTGSNTGELFF
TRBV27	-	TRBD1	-	CASSKAGGSYEQYF
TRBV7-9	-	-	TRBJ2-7	CASSLGASNPYEQYF